A single sample is the source of the 14 T cell receptor beta chains below, sequenced in a study of T cells in Graves' hyperthyroidism and ophthalmopathy. Authors of the study amplified TCR beta CDR3 regions from RNA transcripts. Primed by the HTBI set, a first-round RT-PCR was run on the TCR CDR3. Each CDR3 protein is one row after TCRdb ran MiXCR on the multiplex PCR reads. The sample consists of hundreds of thousands of distinct CDR3 sequences, 14% of them appearing once. Sequencing input: blood. All receptors come from a woman aged 18-29 years with Graves' hyperthyroidism.

This clonotype was counted at least ten times. The chain has TRBV28 and TRBJ2-1, with 9 bases that match TRBD2. Per the germline V gene, CDR1 is MDHEN and CDR2 is SYDVKM. This CDR3 contains 15 residues. The junction had 9 bases not matched to a gene; V was cut back by 5 bases and J by 7 bases. The CDR3 here is CASSIPSGVLNEQFF. The CDR3 region has the DNA TGTGCCAGCAGTATCCCTAGCGGGGTCTTAAATGAGCAGTTCTTC.

This clonotype has at least ten counts. The V gene is TRBV28, the J gene TRBJ1-3, with D possibly TRBD1 on 6 matching bases. V lost 5 bases, J lost 0 bases, and 14 bases lay in between. There are 16 residues in the CDR3. Germline V gene data show CDR1 as MDHEN and CDR2 as SYDVKM. The CDR3 DNA reads TGTGCCAGCAGTACTGCGACAGGTAGCTCTGGAAACACCATATATTTT. This gives the protein CASSTATGSSGNTIYF.

The chain employs TRBV7-8 and TRBJ2-5; TRBD2 might be the D (6 bases). The germline V and J ends were trimmed by 0 bases and 6 bases, with 14 bases remaining between them. This CDR3 region has 15 residues. CDR1 and CDR2 (germline): SGHVS, FQNEAQ. CDR3 sequence reads: CASSLAMVGRKTQYF. The CDR3 DNA is TGTGCCAGCAGCTTAGCGATGGTCGGGAGAAAGACCCAGTACTTC.

This clonotype was counted a few times. CDR3 region: CSAGERHFYEQYF. CDR3 bases: TGCAGCGCCGGCGAAAGACATTTCTACGAGCAGTACTTC. The chain employs TRBV29-1 and TRBJ2-7; D uncertain. V lost 7 bases and J 3 bases, leaving 16 bases between the germline ends. The CDR3 is made up of 13 amino acids. CDR1 is SQVTM and CDR2 is ANQGSEA in the germline V gene.

This clonotype has at least ten counts. The chain employs TRBV2 and TRBJ2-3; D uncertain. The CDR3 contains 13 residues. V lost 4 bases, J lost 6 bases, and 11 bases lay in between. The germline V gene has CDR1 SNHLY and CDR2 FYNNEI. The CDR3 DNA follows: TGTGCCAGCAGTGTCCAACTGCGGGATACGCAGTATTTT. Protein product: CASSVQLRDTQYF.

Note on this clonotype: Since a much larger clone is just one base distant, this may be a read error. DNA for the CDR3: TGTGCCAGGGTTATGAACCGATCCTACAATGAGCAGTTCTTC. Protein: CARVMNRSYNEQFF. The J gene is TRBJ2-1, the V gene TRBV6-2 or TRBV6-3; D gene uncertain. Trimming cost V 9 bases and J 1 base, with 13 bases left between them. Germline V CDR1 and CDR2: MNHEY, SVGEGT. CDR3 size: 14 residues.

This clonotype was counted between two and nine times. This chain links TRBV13 with TRBJ2-2, with a tentative D call TRBD2 (6 bases). The germline V gene has CDR1 PRHDT and CDR2 FYEKMQ (reference sequence). V was clipped by 6 bases and J by 4 bases, with 12 bases between them. The CDR3 runs to 14 residues. The CDR3 DNA is TGTGCCAGCAGTCGGGAGCCACCCACCGGGGAGCTGTTTTTT. Translating it yields CASSREPPTGELFF. Looking up the rest from reference TRBV13 and TRBJ2-2 gives the full variable domain: AAGVIQSPRHLIKEKRETATLKCYPIPRHDTVYWYQQGPGQDPQFLISFYEKMQSDKGSIPDRFSAQQFSDYHSELNMSSLELGDSALYFCASSREPPTGELFFGEGSRLTVL.

The CDR3 reads CASSQAGQGALYGYTF. The CDR3 region has the DNA TGTGCCAGCAGCCAAGCGGGCCAGGGGGCCCTCTATGGCTACACCTTC. This sequence joins TRBV14 and TRBJ1-2, with 8 nucleotides matching TRBD1. Germline CDR1 reads SGHDN; CDR2 reads FVKESK. CDR3 length equals 16 residues. The ends lost 1 base at V and 4 bases at J; junction bases unmatched: 8.

This clonotype was observed a few times. V and J are TRBV4-2 and TRBJ2-7; weak D call: TRBD1 (6 bases). The CDR3 extends over 16 amino acids. Trimming took off 0 bases at V and 4 bases at J, with 16 bases between the two ends. Germline CDR1 and CDR2: LGHNA and YNFKEQ. This CDR3 reads CASSQDNQGLLYEQYF. The CDR3 DNA sequence: TGTGCCAGCAGCCAAGATAACCAGGGGTTGTTGTACGAGCAGTACTTC.

This clonotype was seen many times. This rearrangement joins TRBV19 to TRBJ2-1, with TRBD2 identical over 13 bases. Trimming took 7 bases from V and 7 from J; bases not matched to a gene: 7. This CDR3 is 15 amino acids long. Germline CDR1 reads LNHDA; CDR2 reads SQIVND (reference sequence). CDR3: CASTGTSGARNEQFF. The CDR3 nucleotides read TGTGCCAGTACAGGGACTAGCGGGGCTAGAAATGAGCAGTTCTTC.

In this sample, this clonotype turned up many times. The V call is TRBV5-1, the J call TRBJ2-1, with D unclear. The ends were cut back, 1 base at V and 5 bases at J, with 7 bases in the middle. Germline loops: CDR1 SGHRS, CDR2 YFSETQ. This CDR3 is built from 13 residues. For the CDR3, the DNA is TGCGCCAGCAGCTTGAACCTTGACAATGAGCAGTTCTTC. This gives the protein CASSLNLDNEQFF.

V gene TRBV29-1 combines with J gene TRBJ2-1; D possibly corresponds to TRBD2 (7 bases). The CDR3 covers 15 residues. The V gene lost 7 bases and the J gene lost 2 bases, with 18 bases spanning the gap. Looked up from germline, CDR1 is SQVTM and CDR2 is ANQGSEA. The DNA of the CDR3 is TGCAGCGCCCTCGGGGGGCCAGGGGCCTACAATGAGCAGTTCTTC. Its protein product is CSALGGPGAYNEQFF.

J is TRBJ1-3 and V is TRBV2; TRBD1 is a possible D gene (6 bases). V lost 10 bases and J lost 3, with 19 bases in between. Germline CDR1 is SNHLY and CDR2 is FYNNEI. CDR3 length equals 15 residues. This CDR3 reads CATSPGGALGNTIYF. CDR3 in DNA: TGTGCCACCTCCCCGGGGGGCGCTCTTGGAAACACCATATATTTT.

The chain links TRBV12-3 or TRBV12-4 to TRBJ1-6, with D possibly being TRBD1 (6 bases). The CDR3 contains 15 residues. Deletions cut 3 bases from V and 9 bases from J, with 15 bases between. The CDR3 reads CASSFGDRTGSPLHF. As DNA, the CDR3 is TGTGCCAGCAGTTTCGGAGACAGGACGGGTTCACCCCTCCACTTT.